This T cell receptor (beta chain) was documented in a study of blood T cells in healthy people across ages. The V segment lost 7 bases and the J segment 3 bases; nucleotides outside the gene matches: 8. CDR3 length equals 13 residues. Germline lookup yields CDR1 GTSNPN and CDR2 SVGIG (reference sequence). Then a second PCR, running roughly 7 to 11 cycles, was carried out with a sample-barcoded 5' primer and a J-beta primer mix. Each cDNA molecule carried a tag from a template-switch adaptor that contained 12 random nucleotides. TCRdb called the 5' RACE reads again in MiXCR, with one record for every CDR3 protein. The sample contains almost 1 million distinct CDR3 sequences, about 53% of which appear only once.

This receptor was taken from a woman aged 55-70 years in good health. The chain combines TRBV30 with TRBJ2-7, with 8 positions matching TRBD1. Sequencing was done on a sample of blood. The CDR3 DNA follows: TGTGCCTCAGACAGGGGAGCCATCTACGAGCAGTACTTC. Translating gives CASDRGAIYEQYF.